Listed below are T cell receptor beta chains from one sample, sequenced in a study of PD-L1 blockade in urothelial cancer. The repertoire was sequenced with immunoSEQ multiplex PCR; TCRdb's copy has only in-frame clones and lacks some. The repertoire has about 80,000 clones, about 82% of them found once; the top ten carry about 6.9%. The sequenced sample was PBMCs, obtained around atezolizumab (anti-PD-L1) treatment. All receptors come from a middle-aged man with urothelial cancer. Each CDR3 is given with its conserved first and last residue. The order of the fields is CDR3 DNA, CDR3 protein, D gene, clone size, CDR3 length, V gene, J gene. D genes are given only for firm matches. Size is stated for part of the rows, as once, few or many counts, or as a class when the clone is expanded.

CDR3 DNA: TGTGCCAGCAGCTCCGGCCTAGCGGGGTACAATGAGCAGTTCTTC; CDR3 protein: CASSSGLAGYNEQFF; D gene: TRBD2; clone size: -; CDR3 length: 15; V gene: TRBV9; J gene: TRBJ2-1
CDR3 DNA: TGTGCCAGCAGTGAAGGCGGGACCTTCTACAATGAGCAGTTCTTC; CDR3 protein: CASSEGGTFYNEQFF; D gene: -; clone size: few; CDR3 length: 15; V gene: TRBV6-1; J gene: TRBJ2-1
CDR3 DNA: TGTGCCAGTTCGACTGGCGGTGAAATCCAAGAGACCCAGTACTTC; CDR3 protein: CASSTGGEIQETQYF; D gene: -; clone size: -; CDR3 length: 15; V gene: TRBV19; J gene: TRBJ2-5
CDR3 DNA: TGTGCCTGGAGTGAAGGGACAGGAGAGACCCAGTACTTC; CDR3 protein: CAWSEGTGETQYF; D gene: TRBD1; clone size: once; CDR3 length: 13; V gene: TRBV30; J gene: TRBJ2-5
CDR3 DNA: TGCGCCAGCAGCCCCCATAGCGACGAGCAGTACTTC; CDR3 protein: CASSPHSDEQYF; D gene: -; clone size: -; CDR3 length: 12; V gene: TRBV5-1; J gene: TRBJ2-7
CDR3 DNA: TGTGCCAGCAGCGAGAGCGAGGATGGCTACACCTTC; CDR3 protein: CASSESEDGYTF; D gene: -; clone size: -; CDR3 length: 12; V gene: TRBV6-6; J gene: TRBJ1-2
CDR3 DNA: TGCGCCAGCAGCCGGCCCCGGGACAGGGGGGGAACCGGGGAGCTGTTTTTT; CDR3 protein: CASSRPRDRGGTGELFF; D gene: TRBD1; clone size: -; CDR3 length: 17; V gene: TRBV4-3; J gene: TRBJ2-2
CDR3 DNA: TGTGCCAGCAGCGAATACAGGGGGTTAGCCTACGAGCAGTACTTC; CDR3 protein: CASSEYRGLAYEQYF; D gene: TRBD1; clone size: few; CDR3 length: 15; V gene: TRBV7-3; J gene: TRBJ2-7
CDR3 DNA: TGCAGCGTGCAGACTCGACGGGGGACAGATACGCAGTATTTT; CDR3 protein: CSVQTRRGTDTQYF; D gene: -; clone size: -; CDR3 length: 14; V gene: TRBV29-1; J gene: TRBJ2-3
CDR3 DNA: TGTGCCATCAGTGGTGACCTAGCGGGAAGCTACAATGAGCAGTTCTTC; CDR3 protein: CAISGDLAGSYNEQFF; D gene: TRBD2; clone size: once; CDR3 length: 16; V gene: TRBV10-3; J gene: TRBJ2-1
CDR3 DNA: TGTGCCAGCCGATCCCCCTCTAGCGCGACAAACAATGAGCAGTTCTTC; CDR3 protein: CASRSPSSATNNEQFF; D gene: -; clone size: -; CDR3 length: 16; V gene: TRBV28; J gene: TRBJ2-1
CDR3 DNA: TGTGCCAGCAGCTCTCAGTACGAGCAGTACTTC; CDR3 protein: CASSSQYEQYF; D gene: -; clone size: few; CDR3 length: 11; V gene: TRBV13; J gene: TRBJ2-7